The 3 T cell receptor beta chains presented below share a single source sample, sequenced in a study of OX40 agonist ivuxolimab in advanced cancers. Using immunoSEQ multiplex PCR, the repertoire was profiled, and TCRdb retains in-frame clones only, with some absent. The profile shows about 48,000 clones, around nine tenths of them singletons. Specimen: CD4+ or CD8+ T cells sorted from blood, collected in a trial of the OX40 agonist ivuxolimab. The origin of the receptors is an adult with an advanced solid tumor such as melanoma, head and neck, liver or kidney cancer.

As DNA, the CDR3 is TGTGCCAGCAGCTTAGCGCTCCAGGGGACAGCGTTTATAAACGAGCAGTACTTC. This encodes CASSLALQGTAFINEQYF. The V gene is TRBV7-8, the J gene TRBJ2-7, with 7 bases lining up with TRBD1. CDR1 is SGHVS, CDR2 FQNEAQ, per germline. The CDR3 loop spans 18 amino acids. Trimming took 0 bases from V and 5 from J; bases not matched to a gene: 16.

This chain links TRBV2 with TRBJ2-3, with D uncertain. Germline V CDR1 and CDR2: SNHLY, FYNNEI. V was trimmed by 4 bases and J by 8 bases, leaving 10 bases between them. The CDR3 covers 12 residues. CDR3 amino acids: CASSVEDGTQYF. CDR3 nucleotides: TGTGCCAGCAGTGTAGAAGACGGTACGCAGTATTTT.

The chain is built from TRBV9 and TRBJ2-3; D perhaps matches TRBD1 (5 bases). V gave up 0 bases and J gave up 2 bases, with 10 bases separating them. The germline CDR1 and CDR2 sequences are SGDLS and YYNGEE. This CDR3 comprises 15 residues. The CDR3 sequence is CASSVGGEYTDTQYF. CDR3 nucleotides: TGTGCCAGCAGCGTAGGGGGCGAATACACAGATACGCAGTATTTT.